The 5 T cell receptor beta chains in this list originate from one sample, sequenced in a study of OX40 agonist ivuxolimab in advanced cancers. Clones were read by immunoSEQ multiplex PCR, and TCRdb kept only the in-frame ones, dropping some. The table has more than 15,000 clones, 70% to 90% seen once; the top ten hold approximately 70%. The source material was CD4+ or CD8+ T cells sorted from blood, sampled in a trial of the OX40 agonist ivuxolimab. These receptors all stem from an adult with an advanced solid tumor such as melanoma, head and neck, liver or kidney cancer.

The V call is TRBV10-2, the J call TRBJ1-2; weak D call: TRBD1 (5 bases). Germline CDR1 WSHSY, CDR2 SAAADI. This CDR3 is 12 amino acids long. The ends were cut back, 2 bases at V and 10 bases at J, with 11 bases in the middle. CDR3 amino acids: CASSETGLFYTF. The DNA for the CDR3 is TGCGCCAGCAGTGAGACAGGCCTCTTCTACACCTTC.

J is TRBJ2-1 and V is TRBV6-5, with D perhaps matching TRBD2 (5 bases). This CDR3 has 13 amino acids. Germline V gene sequence: CDR1 MNHEY, CDR2 SVGAGI. Between the trimmed V and J ends, which lost 5 bases and 7 bases, there was a span of 12 bases. CDR3 protein: CASSVDWLNEQFF. In DNA form, the CDR3 reads TGTGCCAGCAGTGTGGACTGGTTAAATGAGCAGTTCTTC.

The chain links TRBV7-2 to TRBJ2-5; the match to TRBD2 covers 14 bases. Germline CDR1 SGHTA, CDR2 FQGNSA. Trimming at V came to 6 bases and at J to 7 bases, leaving 7 bases not matched to a gene. This CDR3 contains 15 residues. The CDR3 spells CASSPTSGGARTQYF. The CDR3 nucleotides are TGTGCCAGCAGTCCGACTAGCGGGGGGGCTCGGACCCAGTACTTC.

The CDR3 protein is CASSHTQDRPYEQYF. For the CDR3, the DNA is TGTGCCAGCAGTCACACACAGGACCGACCCTACGAGCAGTACTTC. V usage is TRBV6-5 and J usage is TRBJ2-5; a weak D match, TRBD1 (5 bases). The end of the DNA fits TRBJ2-7 better, so the J call may be wrong. CDR1 and CDR2 (germline): MNHEY, SVGAGI. The CDR3 length is 15 residues.

The V and J genes are TRBV27 and TRBJ2-5; 11 bases match TRBD1. The ends lost 6 bases at V and 4 bases at J; junction bases unmatched: 4. The length of the CDR3 is 14 residues. Germline V lookup: CDR1 MNHEY, CDR2 SMNVEV (reference sequence). In nucleotides, the CDR3 is TGTGCCAGCAGCCCGGACAGGGGGCGAGAGACCCAGTACTTC. This sequence encodes CASSPDRGRETQYF.